This T cell receptor (beta chain) was sequenced for a study of blood T cell repertoires in COVID-19. The CDR3 is 19 residues long. The V gene end was trimmed by 0 bases and the J gene end by 2 bases; junction bases not matched to a gene: 11. Germline CDR1 and CDR2: LGHNA and YSLEER. In the original processing: Estimated nucleated cell counts came from reference gene primer amplification. Sequencing was performed with immunoSEQ multiplex PCR; in TCRdb, only in-frame clones are kept and a portion is missing. That table furnishes V, J and clone size, whereas the DNA furnished D and trimming. This table has about 100,000 clones, around 66% appearing once.

The chain employs TRBV4-3 and TRBJ2-4; 9 positions agree with TRBD1. Source material: peripheral blood. The receptor comes from a man older than 75 with acute or convalescent COVID-19. CDR3 in amino acids: CASSQELGQGMRTKNIQYF. CDR3 DNA sequence: TGCGCCAGCAGCCAAGAATTGGGACAGGGTATGAGGACCAAAAACATTCAGTACTTC.